This T cell receptor (beta chain) was sequenced in a study of T cell responses to AZD1222 COVID-19 vaccine. The V end was cut by 4 bases, the J end by 4 bases, with 14 bases between. CDR1 is SGDLS, CDR2 YYNGEE, per germline. The CDR3 loop spans 14 amino acids. This clone was detected only once. The antigen remains unidentified. Whole-study results and caveats: Among vaccine-associated CD4 TCRs, coverage spanned spike, with dominance at 160-218 and 743-854. Seropositive at baseline were only a handful of AZD1222 recipients. White British ancestry dominated among donors, who included more females, and clonal diversity was possibly underestimated.

Sequenced by immunoSEQ multiplex PCR; TCRdb stores in-frame clones only, minus some. The sample yields 150,000 to 200,000 clones, more than 80% seen once. This receptor was obtained from an adult who received the MenACWY meningococcal vaccine as a control. The rearrangement links TRBV9 to TRBJ1-1; D perhaps matches TRBD1 (5 bases). This material consisted of peripheral blood, taken 28 days after the second dose of the MenACWY control vaccine. CDR3 residues: CASSFKDRGTEAFF. Here the CDR3 DNA reads TGTGCCAGCAGCTTCAAAGACAGAGGCACTGAAGCTTTCTTT.